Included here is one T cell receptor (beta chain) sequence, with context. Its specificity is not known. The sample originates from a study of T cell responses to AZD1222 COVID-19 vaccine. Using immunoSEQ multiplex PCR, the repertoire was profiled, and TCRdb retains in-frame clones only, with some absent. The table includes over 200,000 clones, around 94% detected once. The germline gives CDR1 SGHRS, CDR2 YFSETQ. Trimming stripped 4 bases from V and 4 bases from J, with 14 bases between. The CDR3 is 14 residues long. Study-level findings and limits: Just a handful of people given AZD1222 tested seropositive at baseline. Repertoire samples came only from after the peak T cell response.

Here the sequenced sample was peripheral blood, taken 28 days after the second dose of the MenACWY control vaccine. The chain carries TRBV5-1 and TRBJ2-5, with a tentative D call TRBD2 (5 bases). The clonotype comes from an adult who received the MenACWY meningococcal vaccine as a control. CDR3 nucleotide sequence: TGCGCCAGCAGCCCTAGGCTAGCTGGAGAGACCCAGTACTTC. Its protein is CASSPRLAGETQYF.